A single sample gave rise to the 14 T cell receptor beta chains below, sequenced in a study of monozygotic twins with inflammatory bowel disease (dated by TCRdb to the late 2010s). The library was obtained by 5' RACE. The instrument was an Illumina HiSeq 2500. Each entry corresponds to one CDR3 protein sequence from reads that TCRdb reprocessed, and DNA is not given. The sample's clone listing holds over 200,000 distinct CDR3 sequences. Roughly 1.5% of the sample is taken by the ten largest. Sequencing was done on a sample of blood. These receptors were collected from a human donor with ulcerative colitis or Crohn's disease, or a healthy co-twin of an affected twin (not recorded which).

The V gene is TRBV5-1, the J gene TRBJ1-2; TCRdb proposes TRBD1, but this gene call is untestable without DNA. The germline V gene has CDR1 SGHRS and CDR2 YFSETQ. The CDR3 runs to 14 residues. The CDR3 loop is CASSLSDSVYGYTF.

The chain links TRBV18 to TRBJ1-2; checking the TCRdb D call of TRBD1 is not possible without DNA. Looked up from germline, CDR1 is KGHSH and CDR2 is LQKENI. The CDR3 loop spans 15 amino acids. The CDR3: CASSPLSRTDDGYTF.

V gene TRBV19 combines with J gene TRBJ2-1; TCRdb's D call of TRBD1 is untestable without DNA. Per the germline V gene, CDR1 is LNHDA and CDR2 is SQIVND (reference sequence). The CDR3 is 14 residues long. CDR3: CASSIGGGVQEQFF.

This chain joins TRBV20-1 and TRBJ2-7; the D call from TCRdb, TRBD2, cannot be confirmed without DNA. The CDR3 has 15 amino acids. The germline gives CDR1 DFQATT, CDR2 SNEGSKA (reference sequence). The CDR3 reads CSARGRETLSYEQYF.

The V gene is TRBV6-2 or TRBV6-3, the J gene TRBJ1-1; TCRdb names TRBD1, which stays unverified in the absence of DNA. The CDR3 sequence is 13 residues long. The germline gives CDR1 MNHEY, CDR2 SVGEGT. The CDR3 here is CASSPDPLDPAFF.

The genes are TRBV20-1 and TRBJ2-1. Germline assignment: CDR1 DFQATT and CDR2 SNEGSKA (reference sequence). CDR3 length: 12 residues. CDR3 sequence reads: CSASFQSGGQFF.

The rearrangement links TRBV5-4 to TRBJ1-6; TCRdb picks TRBD1, but there is no DNA to check that call. The CDR3 sequence is 16 residues long. CDR1 is SGHNT and CDR2 is YYREEE in the germline V gene (reference sequence). The CDR3 is CASSPGTGGANSPLHF.

CDR3 region: CASSLGQTDTDTQYF. V usage is TRBV5-1 and J usage is TRBJ2-3; TCRdb calls TRBD1, which cannot be checked without DNA. Germline-derived CDR1 and CDR2 are SGHRS and YFSETQ. The CDR3 extends over 15 amino acids.

The genes are TRBV12-3 or TRBV12-4 and TRBJ2-1; the TRBD1 assignment by TCRdb is unverifiable without DNA. The CDR3 covers 11 residues. CDR3 protein: CASSSGQQQYF.

The chain has TRBV7-9 and TRBJ2-3. The CDR3 totals 15 residues. CDR1 is SEHNR, CDR2 FQNEAQ, per germline (reference sequence). The CDR3 region is CASSFTRLGGDTQYF.

The V call is TRBV27, the J call TRBJ2-2; there is no DNA to check the TCRdb D call of TRBD2. This CDR3 is 18 amino acids long. CDR1 is MNHEY, CDR2 SMNVEV, per germline (reference sequence). The CDR3 protein is CASSLCLVTGRSAGELFF.

This CDR3 reads CASSPSTDTQYF. The genes are TRBV18 and TRBJ2-3. The CDR3 totals 12 residues. CDR1 KGHSH and CDR2 LQKENI come from the germline V gene. The full variable domain, rest sourced from reference TRBV18 and TRBJ2-3, is NAGVMQNPRHLVRRRGQEARLRCSPMKGHSHVYWYRQLPEEGLKFMVYLQKENIIDESGMPKERFSAEFPKEGPSILRIQQVVRGDSAAYFCASSPSTDTQYFGPGTRLTVL.

The genes are TRBV20-1 and TRBJ2-5; TCRdb reports TRBD2, a call that lacks DNA to check it against. The CDR3 length is 14 residues. Germline assignment: CDR1 DFQATT and CDR2 SNEGSKA (reference sequence). CDR3 amino acids: CSAPGRTRKETQYF.

This sequence joins TRBV10-3 and TRBJ2-2; as DNA is missing, the TRBD1 call by TCRdb cannot be tested. The CDR3 covers 17 residues. Per germline, CDR1 ENHRY and CDR2 SYGVKD. CDR3 amino acids: CAISGRLRDTNTGELFF.